The 23 T cell receptor beta chains in this list originate from one sample, sequenced in a study of cytomegalovirus exposure and HLA in healthy donors. Primers included in the PCR were 60 Vbeta and 13 Jbeta primers. Only in-frame clones appear in the TCRdb table, and some are missing; sequencing was by immunoSEQ multiplex PCR. The table includes about 200,000 clones, around 73% detected once. Sequenced sample: PBMCs. Receptor source: a woman aged 25 to 45 in good health and CMV-seronegative.

The gene calls are TRBV6-5 and TRBJ2-3; possible D gene TRBD1, 6 bases. The CDR3 sequence is 15 residues long. Trimming removed 2 bases from V and 7 bases from J, with 16 bases in between. CDR1 and CDR2 (germline): MNHEY, SVGAGI. Here the CDR3 DNA reads TGTGCCAGCAGTTACATGGGGGCAGGGTTCAATACGCAGTATTTT. Residues: CASSYMGAGFNTQYF.

With respect to this clone: The same CDR3 also results from other DNA sequences found in this sample. V usage is TRBV29-1 and J usage is TRBJ2-1; D perhaps matches TRBD2 (6 bases). The CDR3 is 16 amino acids. V lost 6 bases and J lost 9, with 27 bases in between. Looked up from germline, CDR1 is SQVTM and CDR2 is ANQGSEA. The CDR3 sequence is CSVYELGDWGESEQFF. In nucleotides, the CDR3 is TGCAGCGTCTACGAGCTAGGGGATTGGGGGGAGAGTGAGCAGTTCTTC.

The CDR3 loop reads CASSSNRQGVMNTEAFF. DNA for the CDR3: TGTGCCAGCAGCTCCAACCGACAGGGGGTTATGAACACTGAAGCTTTCTTT. This chain uses TRBV7-9 with TRBJ1-1, with 9 bases identical to TRBD1. The junction had 9 bases not matched to a gene; V was cut back by 4 bases and J by 0 bases. Germline loops: CDR1 SEHNR, CDR2 FQNEAQ (reference sequence). The CDR3 is made up of 17 amino acids.

As regards this clone: A much bigger clone sits one base away, suggesting this may be a read error. This CDR3 is CASSYGGGQFF. The CDR3, as DNA: TGTGCCAGCAGTTACGGGGGGGGGCAGTTCTTC. This chain connects TRBV6-1 to TRBJ2-1; the match to TRBD2 covers 8 bases. Germline lookup yields CDR1 MNHNS and CDR2 SASEGT. Trimming at V came to 5 bases and at J to 12 bases, leaving 3 bases not matched to a gene. The length of the CDR3 is 11 residues.

The rearrangement links TRBV27 to TRBJ1-2; a possible D gene is TRBD1 (5 bases). CDR1 and CDR2 from the germline V gene are MNHEY and SMNVEV (reference sequence). This CDR3 contains 14 residues. Trimming cost V 2 bases and J 8 bases, with 15 bases left between them. CDR3 in DNA: TGTGCCAGCAGTTTAGCGCCCAGGGCTTCCGGCTACACCTTC. Its translation is CASSLAPRASGYTF.

This clone was seen just once. The rearrangement uses TRBV18 and TRBJ2-1, with TRBD2 as a possible D gene (6 bases). Per germline, CDR1 KGHSH and CDR2 LQKENI. V dropped 4 bases and J dropped 4 bases, with 14 bases sitting between them. The CDR3 runs 15 residues. The CDR3 DNA reads TGTGCCAGCTCACAGTCCGCTAGCGTTTACAATGAGCAGTTCTTC. Translated: CASSQSASVYNEQFF.

This clone was counted only a few times. The chain recombines TRBV7-9 with TRBJ1-1, with 9 bases matching TRBD1. CDR1 SEHNR and CDR2 FQNEAQ come from the germline V gene (reference sequence). V lost 6 bases, J lost 6 bases, and 8 bases stayed unmatched. The CDR3 has 14 amino acids. The CDR3: CASRDSQGASEAFF. The CDR3 nucleotides read TGTGCCAGCAGAGATTCACAGGGGGCTTCTGAAGCTTTCTTT.

The chain recombines TRBV28 with TRBJ1-5; possibly TRBD1 for D (5 bases). This CDR3 spans 14 amino acids. Germline V gene sequence: CDR1 MDHEN, CDR2 SYDVKM. V was trimmed by 3 bases and J by 7 bases, leaving 13 bases between them. CDR3 amino acids: CASSFRQGWQPQHF. CDR3 DNA sequence: TGTGCCAGCAGTTTTCGGCAGGGATGGCAGCCCCAGCATTTT.

V and J are TRBV7-9 and TRBJ1-1; 8 bases are a match to TRBD1. This CDR3 is 14 amino acids long. Germline loops: CDR1 SEHNR, CDR2 FQNEAQ (reference sequence). The V and J ends lost 3 bases and 4 bases, in that order; junction bases with no gene match: 4. This CDR3 is CASSLDRVGTEAFF. The CDR3 region has the DNA TGTGCCAGCAGCTTGGACAGGGTAGGCACTGAAGCTTTCTTT. Using reference TRBV7-9 and TRBJ1-1 for the parts outside the CDR3, the full variable domain is DTGVSQNPRHKITKRGQNVTFRCDPISEHNRLYWYRQTLGQGPEFLTYFQNEAQLEKSRLLSDRFSAERPKGSFSTLEIQRTEQGDSAMYLCASSLDRVGTEAFFGQGTRLTVV.

This clone occurred once. The chain combines TRBV7-9 with TRBJ1-3; D perhaps matches TRBD1 (6 bases). The ends were cut back, 3 bases at V and 2 bases at J, with 14 bases in the middle. The V gene's germline CDR1 is SEHNR and CDR2 FQNEAQ (reference sequence). CDR3 size: 16 residues. CDR3: CASSLAQGVTGNTIYF. The DNA of the CDR3 is TGTGCCAGCAGCTTGGCACAGGGAGTCACTGGAAACACCATATATTTT.

The rearrangement links TRBV7-9 to TRBJ2-2; D is undetermined. This CDR3 has 17 amino acids. From germline, CDR1 is SEHNR and CDR2 FQNEAQ (reference sequence). Between the trimmed V and J ends, which lost 5 bases and 2 bases, there was a span of 18 bases. CDR3 nucleotide sequence: TGTGCCAGCAGCGGAGAGGATTACCTACTAAACACCGGGGAGCTGTTTTTT. Amino acid sequence: CASSGEDYLLNTGELFF.

This CDR3 reads CAIGTDTYEQYF. The CDR3 DNA reads as TGTGCCATAGGGACAGATACCTACGAGCAGTACTTC. This sequence joins TRBV2 and TRBJ2-7; 7 nucleotides agree with TRBD1. The CDR3 runs 12 residues. Germline assignment: CDR1 SNHLY and CDR2 FYNNEI. V shed 10 bases, J shed 2 bases, and the junction held 5 bases outside the gene matches.

The V and J genes are TRBV30 and TRBJ1-3; TRBD1 is a possible D gene (5 bases). Germline V CDR1 and CDR2: GTSNPN, SVGIG (reference sequence). The CDR3 spans 14 residues. Trimming cost V 0 bases and J 7 bases, with 13 bases left between them. The CDR3 DNA reads TGTGCCTGGAGTGTAGGGGCCGGGAGCAACACCATATATTTT. Its protein is CAWSVGAGSNTIYF.

A remark on this clone: A junction boundary mismatches the germline segment, possibly from a read error. The chain recombines TRBV7-7 with TRBJ2-7; a weak D match, TRBD2 (6 bases). This CDR3 has 13 amino acids. Germline lookup yields CDR1 SSHAT and CDR2 FNYEAQ (reference sequence). The CDR3 loop is CASSWGETYEQYF. CDR3 nucleotide sequence: TGTGCTAGCAGCTGGGGGGAAACCTACGAGCAGTACTTC. Supplemented by reference TRBV7-7 and TRBJ2-7, the full variable domain reads GAGVSQSPRYKVTKRGQDVTLRCDPISSHATLYWYQQALGQGPEFLTYFNYEAQPDKSGLPSDRFSAERPEGSISTLTIQRTEQRDSAMYRCASSWGETYEQYFGPGTRLTVT.

The chain links TRBV19 to TRBJ2-7; 7 bases agree with TRBD1. The CDR3 runs to 17 residues. Trimming took 4 bases from V and 5 from J; bases not matched to a gene: 17. Germline V CDR1 and CDR2: LNHDA, SQIVND (reference sequence). The CDR3 region has the DNA TGTGCCAGTAGTACCAGGACAGGATTAATAAGAGGTGACGAGCAGTACTTC. Translating it yields CASSTRTGLIRGDEQYF.

The chain has TRBV5-1 and TRBJ2-7, with 11 positions matching TRBD1. CDR1 is SGHRS, CDR2 YFSETQ, per germline. The V segment lost 2 bases and the J segment 6 bases; nucleotides outside the gene matches: 7. The CDR3 length is 15 residues. The CDR3 bases are TGCGCCAGCAGCTTCTATCCGGGACAGGGGGGCGAGCAGTACTTC. This encodes CASSFYPGQGGEQYF. The entire variable domain, with the rest obtained from reference TRBV5-1 and TRBJ2-7, is as follows: KAGVTQTPRYLIKTRGQQVTLSCSPISGHRSVSWYQQTPGQGLQFLFEYFSETQRNKGNFPGRFSGRQFSNSRSEMNVSTLELGDSALYLCASSFYPGQGGEQYFGPGTRLTVT.

The rearrangement links TRBV4-1 to TRBJ1-2; tentative D call: TRBD1 (6 bases). This CDR3 spans 15 amino acids. V was shortened by 0 bases and J by 13 bases, with 21 bases between the two germline ends. From germline, CDR1 is MGHRA and CDR2 YSYEKL. CDR3 bases: TGCGCCAGCAGCCAAGATACTGGCAGGGTAGGGGGATGCACCTTC. It specifies CASSQDTGRVGGCTF.

As regards this clone: The identical CDR3 is also encoded by other nucleotide sequences in the sample. V and J are TRBV11-2 and TRBJ2-7; 7 bases are a match to TRBD1. V lost 5 bases and J lost 2; bases outside the gene matches: 3. This CDR3 is 13 amino acids long. Germline-derived CDR1 and CDR2 are SGHAT and FQNNGV. DNA for the CDR3: TGTGCCAGCAGCCCGGGACAGCCCTACGAGCAGTACTTC. Translation gives CASSPGQPYEQYF.

This chain links TRBV5-6 with TRBJ1-5; 8 bases map to TRBD1. V was clipped by 0 bases and J by 5 bases; unmatched bases: 4. Germline V gene lookup returns CDR1 SGHDT and CDR2 YYEEEE. CDR3 length: 15 residues. This CDR3 reads CASSLAQGGYQPQHF. The CDR3 DNA is TGTGCCAGCAGCTTGGCACAGGGGGGATATCAGCCCCAGCATTTT.

This clone was counted once. The V call is TRBV13, the J call TRBJ1-2; D ambiguous. V dropped 5 bases and J dropped 4 bases, with 11 bases sitting between them. The CDR3 totals 13 residues. From germline, CDR1 is PRHDT and CDR2 FYEKMQ (reference sequence). CDR3 nucleotides: TGTGCCAGCAGCCGTCAGAGGGCCTATGGCTACACCTTC. Translating gives CASSRQRAYGYTF.

The CDR3 sequence: CASSPDTGTYEQYF. The CDR3 DNA sequence: TGTGCCAGCAGCCCGGACACGGGCACCTACGAGCAGTACTTC. The chain is built from TRBV5-4 and TRBJ2-7; the D gene is possibly TRBD1 (5 bases). V lost 4 bases and J 2 bases, leaving 13 bases between the germline ends. The V gene's germline CDR1 is SGHNT and CDR2 YYREEE (reference sequence). The CDR3 covers 14 residues.

The chain carries TRBV21-1 and TRBJ1-4; the table's D call, TRBD1, has no DNA check behind it. TRBV21-1 is described as a pseudogene. This CDR3 is 15 amino acids long. The CDR3 DNA follows: TGTGCCAGCAGCTCCCGGACAGGGCAAGTACAAAAACTGTTTTTT. Translating gives CASSSRTGQVQKLFF.

This chain joins TRBV2 and TRBJ1-2; maybe TRBD1 (6 bases). The germline V gene encodes CDR1 SNHLY and CDR2 FYNNEI. V was shortened by 4 bases and J by 0 bases, with 9 bases between the two germline ends. This CDR3 is 14 amino acids long. CDR3 residues: CASSAQGANYGYTF. CDR3 sequence (DNA): TGTGCCAGCAGTGCACAGGGAGCTAACTATGGCTACACCTTC.